This T cell receptor beta chain is from a study of cytotoxic CD8 clonotypes in ibrutinib-treated CLL. Sequenced by immunoSEQ multiplex PCR; TCRdb stores in-frame clones only, minus some. This table holds about 310,000 clones, 70% to 80% found once. This clone was observed a single time. Germline V gene data show CDR1 as SQVTM and CDR2 as ANQGSEA. After removal of 6 bases from V and 12 bases from J, the junction contained 12 bases not matched to a gene. The CDR3 covers 13 residues. This specimen consisted of PBMCs, obtained before ibrutinib treatment. The rearrangement joins TRBV29-1 to TRBJ1-4; TRBD1 matches 8 bases. This clonotype was obtained from a human donor with chronic lymphocytic leukemia. CDR3: CSVGTGGFTELFF. The CDR3 nucleotides are TGCAGCGTCGGGACAGGTGGGTTTACGGAACTGTTTTTT.